The T cell receptor (beta chain) described here comes from a study of T cells in lung cancer brain metastases. Clones were sequenced by immunoSEQ multiplex PCR, and TCRdb holds only the in-frame ones, with some missing. The sample lists more than 1,500 clones, more than 85% seen once, with 3.5% to 5% in the top ten. Overall study findings and caveats: Compared with paired primaries, brain metastases showed fewer unique productive clones (approximately 1,500 versus 4,300). Few clones were shared between paired lesions (mean Morisita around 0.2); most were lesion-specific.

The CDR3 runs to 17 residues. Germline V gene data show CDR1 as SGHVS and CDR2 as FNYEAQ. V gave up 6 bases and J gave up 1 base; unmatched junction bases: 8. Concerning this clone itself: The antigen remains unidentified.

Sequenced material: tumor tissue from a brain metastasis. The gene calls are TRBV7-6 and TRBJ2-4; 11 positions match TRBD2. This receptor was obtained from a woman in her 50s with non-small cell lung cancer that had spread to the brain. Here the CDR3 DNA reads TGTGCCAGCAGTCTTAGCGGGGGGGGCAGGGCCAAAAACATTCAGTACTTC. It codes for CASSLSGGGRAKNIQYF.